What follows are 21 T cell receptor beta chains derived from one specimen sequenced in a study of blood T cells in healthy people across ages. Together with a sample-barcoded 5' primer, a J-beta primer mix was included in a second PCR lasting about 6 to 12 cycles. From the 5' RACE reads, TCRdb called clonotypes with MiXCR, one entry per CDR3 protein. The sample shows about 1,500,000 distinct CDR3 sequences, over 25% of them seen only once. Sequences were obtained from blood. The source is a woman younger than 45 in good health.

This clonotype was observed a handful of times. The chain links TRBV2 to TRBJ2-7; maybe TRBD1 (6 bases). The CDR3 length is 14 residues. V dropped 1 base and J dropped 1 base, with 8 bases sitting between them. Germline lookup yields CDR1 SNHLY and CDR2 FYNNEI. The CDR3 loop is CASSEEQGSYEQYF. CDR3 nucleotide sequence: TGTGCCAGCAGTGAAGAGCAGGGGTCCTACGAGCAGTACTTC.

As to this clonotype: A clone one base away is much larger, so this may be a read error. The CDR3 here is CASSPQGGNNGCTF. CDR3 in DNA: TGTGCCAGCAGTCCCCAAGGGGGTAACAATGGCTGCACCTTC. This chain joins TRBV6-6 and TRBJ1-2; TRBD1 is a possible D gene (6 bases). From germline, CDR1 is MNHNY and CDR2 SVGAGI (reference sequence). The CDR3 spans 14 residues.

V and J are TRBV11-3 and TRBJ2-7; no firm D call. The germline V gene encodes CDR1 SGHNT and CDR2 YENEEA. V gave up 9 bases and J gave up 10 bases, with 10 bases separating them. This CDR3 has 9 amino acids. This CDR3 reads CASPPIQYF. The CDR3 region has the DNA TGTGCCAGTCCCCCGATTCAGTACTTC.

The J gene is TRBJ1-1, the V gene TRBV18; a weak D match, TRBD1 (5 bases). V dropped 2 bases and J dropped 3 bases, with 13 bases sitting between them. The CDR3 loop spans 15 amino acids. Per germline, CDR1 KGHSH and CDR2 LQKENI. Here the CDR3 DNA reads TGTGCCAGCTCACCAGGAAGGACGGGGGACACTGAAGCTTTCTTT. It yields the protein CASSPGRTGDTEAFF.

Concerning this clonotype itself: Compared with germline, one end of the junction differs, possibly owing to a read error. The V and J genes are TRBV5-1 and TRBJ2-1, with D maybe TRBD1 (6 bases). Germline CDR1 SGHRS, CDR2 YFSETQ. The CDR3 extends over 13 amino acids. The CDR3 spells CAGSFSGEDEQFF. In DNA, the CDR3 is TGCGCCGGCAGCTTCTCAGGGGAAGATGAGCAGTTCTTC.

This clonotype was detected many times. The rearrangement uses TRBV5-1 and TRBJ2-7, with 8 bases fitting TRBD2. Trimming at V came to 3 bases and at J to 2 bases, leaving 10 bases not matched to a gene. The CDR3 spans 16 residues. The germline gives CDR1 SGHRS, CDR2 YFSETQ. DNA for the CDR3: TGCGCCAGCAGCTCGGGCACTAGCGGAGGCACCTACGAGCAGTACTTC. This encodes CASSSGTSGGTYEQYF.

The rearrangement joins TRBV4-1 to TRBJ1-2; unclear D gene. CDR1 and CDR2 from the germline V gene are MGHRA and YSYEKL. Trimming took 0 bases from V and 3 from J, leaving 11 bases between them. This CDR3 contains 15 residues. The CDR3, as DNA: TGCGCCAGCAGCCAAGAAACTACAGTCTACTATGGCTACACCTTC. Translation gives CASSQETTVYYGYTF.

This clonotype was picked up many times. The chain has TRBV15 and TRBJ1-2; the D gene is possibly TRBD1 (6 bases). V dropped 3 bases and J dropped 8 bases, with 10 bases sitting between them. In germline, CDR1 is LNHNV, CDR2 YYDKDF (reference sequence). The CDR3 contains 12 residues. CDR3: CATSSEGGGYTF. Written as DNA, the CDR3 is TGTGCCACCAGCAGTGAAGGGGGAGGCTACACCTTC.

The rearrangement links TRBV6-4 to TRBJ1-1; no definite D call. Germline V gene sequence: CDR1 MRHNA, CDR2 SNTAGT. The CDR3 covers 13 residues. V lost 4 bases and J lost 8, with 14 bases in between. Here the CDR3 DNA reads TGTGCCAGCAGTGCAAGGGTAGGAACCGAAGCTTTCTTT. Its protein is CASSARVGTEAFF.

This clonotype was detected ten times or more. The V and J genes are TRBV7-7 and TRBJ2-1; D unclear. CDR3 length: 14 residues. Germline-derived CDR1 and CDR2 are SSHAT and FNYEAQ (reference sequence). Trimming removed 5 bases at V and 1 base at J, with 9 bases between. The CDR3 loop is CASSPYTSYNEQFF. The DNA of the CDR3 is TGTGCCAGCAGCCCGTACACATCCTACAATGAGCAGTTCTTC.

The rearrangement joins TRBV27 to TRBJ2-7; 10 positions agree with TRBD1. Germline CDR1 reads MNHEY; CDR2 reads SMNVEV (reference sequence). The CDR3 totals 15 residues. The V gene end was trimmed by 5 bases and the J gene end by 2 bases; junction bases not matched to a gene: 6. CDR3 sequence: CASSALGTGAYEQYF. The DNA for the CDR3 is TGTGCCAGCAGTGCCCTCGGGACAGGGGCCTACGAGCAGTACTTC.

This clonotype appeared a few times. The rearrangement joins TRBV7-9 to TRBJ2-7, with D possibly being TRBD1 or TRBD2 (5 bases each). The V end lost 5 bases, the J end lost 6 bases, and 20 bases lay between the germline ends. CDR1 SEHNR and CDR2 FQNEAQ come from the germline V gene (reference sequence). This CDR3 spans 15 amino acids. The DNA of the CDR3 is TGTGCCAGCAGCCCACGGGGCAGTCAGGATGGCGAGCAGTACTTC. Translating gives CASSPRGSQDGEQYF.

This chain links TRBV24-1 with TRBJ2-1, with 8 bases lining up with TRBD2. After removal of 3 bases from V and 9 bases from J, the junction contained 9 bases not matched to a gene. The CDR3 length is 15 residues. The germline V gene encodes CDR1 KGHDR and CDR2 SFDVKD. The CDR3, as DNA: TGTGCCACCAGTGATACTAGCGGTACTCGGTCTGAGCAGTTCTTC. Encoded protein: CATSDTSGTRSEQFF.

The chain employs TRBV10-1 and TRBJ2-1; tentatively, D is TRBD1 or TRBD2 (5 bases each). This CDR3 has 15 residues. Trimming left V 0 bases short and J 6 bases short, with 12 bases between. Germline lookup yields CDR1 WNHNN and CDR2 SYGVQD (reference sequence). The CDR3 bases are TGCGCCAGCAGTGAGTCTCAAGGGACGGGCAATGAGCAGTTCTTC. The encoded protein is CASSESQGTGNEQFF.

This clonotype came up a few times. Just one base apart from a much larger clone, this may be a read error. The genes are TRBV9 and TRBJ2-6; D uncertain. CDR3 length: 15 amino acids. V was cut by 3 bases and J by 0 bases, with 7 bases left in between. Germline CDR1 SGDLS, CDR2 YYNGEE. In DNA form, the CDR3 reads TGTGCCAGCAGCGCCAGGATCTCTGGGGCCAACGTCCTGACTTTC. Its translation is CASSARISGANVLTF.

This clonotype has just a few counts. The chain couples TRBV29-1 to TRBJ2-1; a weak D match, TRBD2 (7 bases). CDR1 and CDR2 from the germline V gene are SQVTM and ANQGSEA. The CDR3 contains 15 residues. V was trimmed by 6 bases and J by 1 base, leaving 16 bases between them. The CDR3 bases are TGCAGCGTCGGTCGGGGGGCGAATTCCTACAATGAGCAGTTCTTC. As protein: CSVGRGANSYNEQFF.

V gene TRBV7-2 combines with J gene TRBJ2-3, with 10 bases matching TRBD2. V shed 5 bases and J 7 bases; nucleotides not matched to a gene: 6. Per germline, CDR1 SGHTA and CDR2 FQGNSA. The CDR3 is 14 amino acids. In DNA, the CDR3 is TGTGCCAGCAGCCAGCGGGGGGGCTTAAATACGCAGTATTTT. It yields the protein CASSQRGGLNTQYF.

The chain combines TRBV13 with TRBJ2-3; 10 nucleotides line up with TRBD2. Germline values: CDR1 PRHDT, CDR2 FYEKMQ (reference sequence). The CDR3 contains 16 residues. Trimming at V came to 2 bases and at J to 5 bases, leaving 7 bases not matched to a gene. The DNA for the CDR3 is TGTGCCAGCAGCTTACTCCCTAGCGGGGGTAGAGATACGCAGTATTTT. This translates into CASSLLPSGGRDTQYF.

Comments on this clonotype: Compared with germline, one end of the junction differs, possibly owing to a read error. V usage is TRBV7-9 and J usage is TRBJ2-5; D is unresolved. This CDR3 is built from 14 residues. CDR1 is SEHNR and CDR2 is FQNEAQ in the germline V gene (reference sequence). The CDR3 DNA follows: TGTGCCAGCAGCTTAACAAATCCCCAAGGGACCCAGTACTTC. This translates into CASSLTNPQGTQYF.

This clonotype has just one count. It may be a read error: a sequence one base away is much more abundant. The V call is TRBV28, the J call TRBJ2-3, with 9 bases matching TRBD2. There are 13 residues in the CDR3. Germline loops: CDR1 MDHEN, CDR2 SYDVKM. The junction had 8 bases not matched to a gene; V was cut back by 11 bases and J by 5 bases. The CDR3 is CAYGAGGRDTQYF. The CDR3 DNA is TGTGCCTACGGGGCGGGGGGGAGAGATACGCAGTATTTT.

The chain is built from TRBV6-5 and TRBJ1-1; tentative D call: TRBD1 (6 bases). The germline V gene has CDR1 MNHEY and CDR2 SVGAGI. The CDR3 totals 12 residues. The CDR3 reads CASEGESTEAFF. The CDR3 nucleotides are TGTGCTTCGGAGGGGGAGTCCACTGAAGCTTTCTTT.